This entry describes one TCR beta chain. Its antigen is not identified. Treatment in this sample: approximately 9-day PBMC culture with coronavirus spike peptide pools or control peptides (ViraFEST assay). The unexposed donor's CD4+ T cells were collected before the COVID-19 pandemic (2011-2018). Negative-selection isolation of CD4+ T cells was performed after 10 days of culture. This entry belongs to a study of vaccination and CD4 T cells after COVID-19. Study at large: Each participant was administered two doses of a vaccine, which was either BNT162b2 or mRNA-1273. Study-level findings and limits: Apart from involving relatively few convalescent patients, the work omitted early post-infection timepoints. Spike mono-reactive clones accounted for 304 of the 307 vaccine-specific clones found in convalescent patients.

Sequenced with the Oncomine TCR Beta short-read assay was DNA taken from cultured CD4+ T cells. TCRdb reprocessed the PCR reads via MiXCR and lists one record per CDR3 protein. Of 7,000 or so distinct CDR3 sequences listed, 30% to 45% are singletons. The CDR3 has 14 residues. After removal of 7 bases from V and 3 bases from J, the junction contained 5 bases not matched to a gene. Germline V CDR1 and CDR2: LNHDA, SQIVND (reference sequence). Sequenced material: CD4+ T cells from blood, cultured in vitro. The rearrangement links TRBV19 to TRBJ2-3; TRBD1 agrees at 9 bases. This clonotype was sampled from a human donor in good health. DNA of the CDR3: TGTGCCAGTAAAAGGACAGGGGCGACAGATACGCAGTATTTT. This encodes CASKRTGATDTQYF.